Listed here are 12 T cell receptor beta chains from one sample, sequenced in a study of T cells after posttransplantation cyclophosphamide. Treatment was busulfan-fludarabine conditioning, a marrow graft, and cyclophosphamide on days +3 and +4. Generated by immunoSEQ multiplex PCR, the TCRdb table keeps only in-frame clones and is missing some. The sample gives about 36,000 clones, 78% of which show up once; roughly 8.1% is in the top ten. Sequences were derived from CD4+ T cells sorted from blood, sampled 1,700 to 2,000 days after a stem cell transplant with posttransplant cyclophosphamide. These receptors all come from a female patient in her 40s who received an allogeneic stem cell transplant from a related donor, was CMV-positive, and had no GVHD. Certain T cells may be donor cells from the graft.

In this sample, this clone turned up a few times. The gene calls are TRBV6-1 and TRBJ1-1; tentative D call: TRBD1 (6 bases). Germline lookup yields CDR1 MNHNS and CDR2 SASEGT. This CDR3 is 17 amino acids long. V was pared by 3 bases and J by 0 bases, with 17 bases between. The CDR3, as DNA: TGTGCCAGCAGTGATCTTGACAGGATCACCATGAACACTGAAGCTTTCTTT. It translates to CASSDLDRITMNTEAFF.

The CDR3 reads CASSSVEFAGNTIYF. The CDR3 coding sequence is TGTGCCAGCAGCAGTGTAGAGTTTGCGGGAAACACCATATATTTT. This chain connects TRBV5-5 to TRBJ1-3; D gene uncertain. The CDR3 loop spans 15 amino acids. Trimming removed 4 bases from V and 4 bases from J, with 15 bases in between. Per germline, CDR1 SGHKS and CDR2 YYEKEE (reference sequence).

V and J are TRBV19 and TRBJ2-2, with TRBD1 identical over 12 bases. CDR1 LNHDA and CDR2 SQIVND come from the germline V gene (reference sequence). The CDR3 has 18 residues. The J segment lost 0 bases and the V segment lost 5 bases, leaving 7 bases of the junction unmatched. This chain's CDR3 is CASSLSGTGGTNTGELFF. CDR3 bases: TGTGCCAGTAGTCTATCGGGGACAGGGGGCACGAACACCGGGGAGCTGTTTTTT.

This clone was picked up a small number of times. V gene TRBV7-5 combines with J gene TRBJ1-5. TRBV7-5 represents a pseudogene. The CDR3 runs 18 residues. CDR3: CARSRAGTSVGSRQPQHF. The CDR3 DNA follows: TGTGCCAGAAGCAGGGCGGGGACTTCAGTGGGCTCACGGCAGCCCCAGCATTTT.

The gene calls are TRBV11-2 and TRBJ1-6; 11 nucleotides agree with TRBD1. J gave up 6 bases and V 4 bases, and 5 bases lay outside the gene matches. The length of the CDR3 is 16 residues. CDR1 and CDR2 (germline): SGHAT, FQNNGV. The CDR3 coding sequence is TGTGCCAGCAGCTCCCAGGACAGGGGGCTTAATTCACCCCTCCACTTT. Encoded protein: CASSSQDRGLNSPLHF. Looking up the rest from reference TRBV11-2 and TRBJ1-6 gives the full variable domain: EAGVAQSPRYKIIEKRQSVAFWCNPISGHATLYWYQQILGQGPKLLIQFQNNGVVDDSQLPKDRFSAERLKGVDSTLKIQPAKLEDSAVYLCASSSQDRGLNSPLHFGNGTRLTVT.

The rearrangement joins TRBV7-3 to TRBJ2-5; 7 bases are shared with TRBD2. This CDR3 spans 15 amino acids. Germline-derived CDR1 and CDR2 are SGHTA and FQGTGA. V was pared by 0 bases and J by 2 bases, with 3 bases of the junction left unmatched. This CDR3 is CASSLTGGGQETQYF. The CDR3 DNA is TGTGCCAGCAGCTTAACTGGGGGGGGACAAGAGACCCAGTACTTC.

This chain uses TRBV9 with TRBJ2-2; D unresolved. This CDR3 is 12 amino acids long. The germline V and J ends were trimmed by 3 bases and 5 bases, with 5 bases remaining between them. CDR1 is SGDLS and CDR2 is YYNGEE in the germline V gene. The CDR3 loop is CASSELTGELFF. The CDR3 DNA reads TGTGCCAGCAGCGAACTGACCGGGGAGCTGTTTTTT.

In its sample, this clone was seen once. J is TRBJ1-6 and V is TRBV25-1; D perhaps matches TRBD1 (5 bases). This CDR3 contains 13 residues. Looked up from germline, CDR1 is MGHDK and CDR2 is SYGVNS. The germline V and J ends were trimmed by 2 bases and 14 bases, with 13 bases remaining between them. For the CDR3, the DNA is TGTGCCAGCAGTGAACCAGGGTGGCAGACCCTCCACTTT. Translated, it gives CASSEPGWQTLHF.

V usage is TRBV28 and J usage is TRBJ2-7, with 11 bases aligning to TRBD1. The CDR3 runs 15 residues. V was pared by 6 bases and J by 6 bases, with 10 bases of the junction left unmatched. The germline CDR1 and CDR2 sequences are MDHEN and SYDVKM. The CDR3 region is CASRGPEDRGPEQYF. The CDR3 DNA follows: TGTGCCAGCAGGGGTCCGGAGGACAGGGGGCCCGAGCAGTACTTC.

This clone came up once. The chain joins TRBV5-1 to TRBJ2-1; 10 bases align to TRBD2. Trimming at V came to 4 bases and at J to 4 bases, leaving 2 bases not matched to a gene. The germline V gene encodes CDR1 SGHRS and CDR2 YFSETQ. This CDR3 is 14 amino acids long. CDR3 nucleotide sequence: TGCGCCAGCAGCCCGGGACTAGCGTACAATGAGCAGTTCTTC. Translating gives CASSPGLAYNEQFF. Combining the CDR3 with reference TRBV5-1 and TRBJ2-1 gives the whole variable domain KAGVTQTPRYLIKTRGQQVTLSCSPISGHRSVSWYQQTPGQGLQFLFEYFSETQRNKGNFPGRFSGRQFSNSRSEMNVSTLELGDSALYLCASSPGLAYNEQFFGPGTRLTVL.

The CDR3 DNA reads as TGTGCCAGCTCTGACAACATGAACACTGAAGCTTTCTTT. It yields the protein CASSDNMNTEAFF. The rearrangement links TRBV18 to TRBJ1-1; no firm D call. Germline CDR1 and CDR2: KGHSH and LQKENI. The ends were cut back, 6 bases at V and 0 bases at J, with 8 bases in the middle. There are 13 residues in the CDR3.

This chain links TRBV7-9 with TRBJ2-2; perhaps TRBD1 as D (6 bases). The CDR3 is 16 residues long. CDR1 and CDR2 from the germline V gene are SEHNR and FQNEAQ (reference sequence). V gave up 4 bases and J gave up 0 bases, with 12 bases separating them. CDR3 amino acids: CASSSLTGSNTGELFF. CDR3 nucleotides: TGTGCCAGCAGCTCCTTGACAGGATCGAACACCGGGGAGCTGTTTTTT.